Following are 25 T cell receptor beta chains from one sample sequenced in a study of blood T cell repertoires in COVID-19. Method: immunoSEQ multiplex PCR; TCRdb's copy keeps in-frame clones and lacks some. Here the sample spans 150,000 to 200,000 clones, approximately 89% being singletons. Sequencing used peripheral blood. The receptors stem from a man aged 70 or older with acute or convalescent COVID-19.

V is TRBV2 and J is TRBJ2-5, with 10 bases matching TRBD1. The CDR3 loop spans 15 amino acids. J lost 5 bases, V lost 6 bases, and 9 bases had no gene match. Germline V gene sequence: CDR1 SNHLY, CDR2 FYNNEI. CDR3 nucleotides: TGTGCCAGCAGCGACGACAGGGGGCGCGAGGAGACCCAGTACTTC. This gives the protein CASSDDRGREETQYF.

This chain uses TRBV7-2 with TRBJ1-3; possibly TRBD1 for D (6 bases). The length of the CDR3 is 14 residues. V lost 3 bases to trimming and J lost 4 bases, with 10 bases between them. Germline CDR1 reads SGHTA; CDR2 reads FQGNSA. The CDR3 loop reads CASSFHGQGNTIYF. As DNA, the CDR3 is TGTGCCAGCAGCTTTCATGGACAGGGAAACACCATATATTTT.

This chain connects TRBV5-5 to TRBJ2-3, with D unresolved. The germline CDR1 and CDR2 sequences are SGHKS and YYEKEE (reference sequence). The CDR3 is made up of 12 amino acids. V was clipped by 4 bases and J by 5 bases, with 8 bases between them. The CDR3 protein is CASSPQLDTQYF. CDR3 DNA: TGTGCCAGCAGCCCACAGTTAGATACGCAGTATTTT.

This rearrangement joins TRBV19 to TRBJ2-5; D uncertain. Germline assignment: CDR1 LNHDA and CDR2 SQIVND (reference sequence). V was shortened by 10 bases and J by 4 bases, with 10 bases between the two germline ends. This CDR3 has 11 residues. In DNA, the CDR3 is TGTGCCACCACGACTGGAGAGACCCAGTACTTC. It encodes CATTTGETQYF.

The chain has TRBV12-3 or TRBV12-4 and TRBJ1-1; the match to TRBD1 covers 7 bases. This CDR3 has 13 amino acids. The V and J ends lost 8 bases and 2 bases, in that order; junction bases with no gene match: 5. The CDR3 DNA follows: TGTGCCAGCCGGGGACAGCAAAACACTGAAGCTTTCTTT. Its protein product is CASRGQQNTEAFF.

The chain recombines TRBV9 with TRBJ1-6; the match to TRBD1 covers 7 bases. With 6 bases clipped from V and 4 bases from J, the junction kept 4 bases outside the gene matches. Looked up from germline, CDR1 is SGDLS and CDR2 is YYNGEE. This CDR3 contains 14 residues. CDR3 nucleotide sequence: TGTGCCAGCAACCCGGGACAGTATAATTCACCCCTCCACTTT. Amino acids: CASNPGQYNSPLHF.

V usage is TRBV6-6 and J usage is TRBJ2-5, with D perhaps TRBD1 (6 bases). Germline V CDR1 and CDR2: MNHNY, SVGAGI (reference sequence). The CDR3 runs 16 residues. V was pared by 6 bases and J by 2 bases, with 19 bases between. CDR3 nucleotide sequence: TGTGCCAGCAGCCGAGGTGGGGGCCCCAAACAAGAGACCCAGTACTTC. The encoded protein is CASSRGGGPKQETQYF.

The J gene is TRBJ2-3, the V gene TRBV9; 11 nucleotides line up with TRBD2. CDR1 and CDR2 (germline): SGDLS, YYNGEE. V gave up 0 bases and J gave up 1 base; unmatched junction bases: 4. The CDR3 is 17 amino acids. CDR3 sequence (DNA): TGTGCCAGCAGCGTAGCTGCGACTAGCGGGGGCACAGATACGCAGTATTTT. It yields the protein CASSVAATSGGTDTQYF.

CDR3 DNA sequence: TGTGCCAGCAGCACAGGGGACTGGGGTGACCAGCCCCAGCATTTT. This sequence encodes CASSTGDWGDQPQHF. The chain is built from TRBV6-6 and TRBJ1-5, with 7 bases fitting TRBD1. The CDR3 loop spans 15 amino acids. Trimming cost V 6 bases and J 7 bases; bases outside gene matches: 12. Per the germline V gene, CDR1 is MNHNY and CDR2 is SVGAGI (reference sequence).

CDR3 sequence (DNA): TGTGCCAGCCGGACAGGGCGAGGGCCAAATTCACCCCTCCACTTT. Translated, it gives CASRTGRGPNSPLHF. J is TRBJ1-6 and V is TRBV2; 8 bases map to TRBD1. J gave up 7 bases and V 8 bases, and 10 bases lay outside the gene matches. CDR3 length equals 15 residues. Germline CDR1 and CDR2: SNHLY and FYNNEI.

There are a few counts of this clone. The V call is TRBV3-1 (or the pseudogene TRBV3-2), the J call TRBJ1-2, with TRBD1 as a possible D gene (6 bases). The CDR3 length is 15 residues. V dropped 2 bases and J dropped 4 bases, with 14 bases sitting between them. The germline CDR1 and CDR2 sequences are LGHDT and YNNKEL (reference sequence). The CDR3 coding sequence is TGTGCCAGCAGCCAAATGGGTGGGGGCGGCTATGGCTACACCTTC. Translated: CASSQMGGGGYGYTF.

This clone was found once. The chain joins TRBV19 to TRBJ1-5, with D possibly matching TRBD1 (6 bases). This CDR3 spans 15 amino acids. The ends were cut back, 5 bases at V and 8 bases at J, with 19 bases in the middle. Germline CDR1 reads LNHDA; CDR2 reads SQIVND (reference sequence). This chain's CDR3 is CASSPLQGAEKPQHF. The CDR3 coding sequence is TGTGCCAGTAGTCCCTTACAGGGAGCCGAGAAGCCCCAGCATTTT. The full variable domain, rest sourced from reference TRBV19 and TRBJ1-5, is DGGITQSPKYLFRKEGQNVTLSCEQNLNHDAMYWYRQDPGQGLRLIYYSQIVNDFQKGDIAEGYSVSREKKESFPLTVTSAQKNPTAFYLCASSPLQGAEKPQHFGDGTRLSIL.

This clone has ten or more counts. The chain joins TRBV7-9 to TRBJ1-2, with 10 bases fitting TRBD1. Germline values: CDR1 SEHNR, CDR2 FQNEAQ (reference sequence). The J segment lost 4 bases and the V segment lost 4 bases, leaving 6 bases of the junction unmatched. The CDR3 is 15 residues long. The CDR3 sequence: CASSSGTGETYGYTF. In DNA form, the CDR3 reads TGTGCCAGCAGCTCAGGGACAGGGGAAACCTATGGCTACACCTTC. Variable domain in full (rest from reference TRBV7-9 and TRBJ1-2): DTGVSQNPRHKITKRGQNVTFRCDPISEHNRLYWYRQTLGQGPEFLTYFQNEAQLEKSRLLSDRFSAERPKGSFSTLEIQRTEQGDSAMYLCASSSGTGETYGYTFGSGTRLTVV.

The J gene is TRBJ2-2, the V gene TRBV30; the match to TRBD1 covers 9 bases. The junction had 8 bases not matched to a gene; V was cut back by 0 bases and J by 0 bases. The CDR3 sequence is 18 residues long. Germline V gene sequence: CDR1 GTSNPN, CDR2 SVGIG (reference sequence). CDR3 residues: CAWSVRTGVNPNTGELFF. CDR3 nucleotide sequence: TGTGCCTGGAGTGTACGGACAGGGGTTAACCCGAACACCGGGGAGCTGTTTTTT.

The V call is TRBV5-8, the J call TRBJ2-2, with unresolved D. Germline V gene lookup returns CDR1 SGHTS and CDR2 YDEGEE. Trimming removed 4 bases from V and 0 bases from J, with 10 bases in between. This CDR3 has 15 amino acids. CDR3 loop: CASSLRVSNTGELFF. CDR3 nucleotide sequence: TGTGCCAGCAGCCTCCGGGTCTCGAACACCGGGGAGCTGTTTTTT.

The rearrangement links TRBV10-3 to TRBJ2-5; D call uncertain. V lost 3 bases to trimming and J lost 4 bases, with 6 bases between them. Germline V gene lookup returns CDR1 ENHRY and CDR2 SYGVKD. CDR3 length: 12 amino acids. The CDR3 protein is CAISEIRETQYF. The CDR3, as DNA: TGTGCCATCAGTGAAATCCGAGAGACCCAGTACTTC.

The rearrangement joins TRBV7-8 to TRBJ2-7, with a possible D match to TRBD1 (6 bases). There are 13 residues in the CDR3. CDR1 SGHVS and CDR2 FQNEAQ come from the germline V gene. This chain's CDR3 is CASYPGQIYEQYF. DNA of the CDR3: TGTGCGTCCTACCCCGGACAGATCTACGAGCAGTACTTC.

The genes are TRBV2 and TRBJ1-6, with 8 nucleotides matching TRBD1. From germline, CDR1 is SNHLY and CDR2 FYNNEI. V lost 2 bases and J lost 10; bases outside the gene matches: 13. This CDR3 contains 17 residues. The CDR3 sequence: CASSERAGGPVGSPLHF. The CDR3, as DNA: TGTGCCAGCAGTGAAAGGGCAGGGGGCCCGGTCGGGTCACCCCTCCACTTT.

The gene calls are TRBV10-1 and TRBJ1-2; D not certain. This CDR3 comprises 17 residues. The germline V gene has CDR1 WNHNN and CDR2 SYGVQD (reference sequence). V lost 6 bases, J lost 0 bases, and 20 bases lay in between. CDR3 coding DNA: TGCGCCAGCAGCGAAGAACGAGAGGTTTCGGCTAACTATGGCTACACCTTC. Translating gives CASSEEREVSANYGYTF.

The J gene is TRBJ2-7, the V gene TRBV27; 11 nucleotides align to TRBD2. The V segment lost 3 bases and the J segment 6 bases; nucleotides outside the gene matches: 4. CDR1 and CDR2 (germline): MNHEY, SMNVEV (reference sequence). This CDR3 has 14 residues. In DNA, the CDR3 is TGTGCCAGCAGTTTCCCTAGCGGGGGGTTCGAGCAGTACTTC. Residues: CASSFPSGGFEQYF.

The chain's CDR3 is CASTASGRAWRTDTQYF. The CDR3 nucleotides are TGTGCCAGCACCGCTAGCGGGAGGGCCTGGAGGACAGATACGCAGTATTTT. The rearrangement links TRBV28 to TRBJ2-3; 12 positions agree with TRBD2. Losses at the gene ends were 7 bases for V and 3 bases for J; bases not matched to a gene: 11. This CDR3 contains 17 residues. The germline CDR1 and CDR2 sequences are MDHEN and SYDVKM.

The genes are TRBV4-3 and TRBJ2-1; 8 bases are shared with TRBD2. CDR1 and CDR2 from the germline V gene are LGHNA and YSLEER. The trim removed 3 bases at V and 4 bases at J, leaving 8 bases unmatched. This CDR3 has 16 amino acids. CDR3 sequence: CASSQDTSGVYNEQFF. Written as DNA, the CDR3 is TGCGCCAGCAGCCAGGATACTAGCGGAGTTTACAATGAGCAGTTCTTC.

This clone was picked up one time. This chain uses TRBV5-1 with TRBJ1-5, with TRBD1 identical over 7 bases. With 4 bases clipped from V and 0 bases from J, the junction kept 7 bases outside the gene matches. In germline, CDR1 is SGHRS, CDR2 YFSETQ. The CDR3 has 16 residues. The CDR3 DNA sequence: TGCGCCAGCAGCAAAGGGACAGACTTTAGCAATCAGCCCCAGCATTTT. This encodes CASSKGTDFSNQPQHF.

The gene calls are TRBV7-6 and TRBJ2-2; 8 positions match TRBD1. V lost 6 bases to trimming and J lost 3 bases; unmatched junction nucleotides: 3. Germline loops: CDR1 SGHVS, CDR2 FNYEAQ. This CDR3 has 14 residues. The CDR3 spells CASSQGADTGELFF. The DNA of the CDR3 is TGTGCCAGCAGTCAGGGGGCGGACACCGGGGAGCTGTTTTTT.

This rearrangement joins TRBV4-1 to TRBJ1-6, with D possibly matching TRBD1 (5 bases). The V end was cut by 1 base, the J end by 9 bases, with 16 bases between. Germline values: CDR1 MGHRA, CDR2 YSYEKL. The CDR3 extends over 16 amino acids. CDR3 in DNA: TGCGCCAGCAGCCAAGTGGCAAGGGCAGGGTCTTCACCCCTCCACTTT. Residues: CASSQVARAGSSPLHF.